The clone carrying this T cell receptor beta chain was counted a few times. Its target is unknown. The data were obtained in a study of blood T cells in healthy people across ages. Turning to the study itself: Template switching captured about one barcoded beta molecule per two T cells. General observations from the study: Underestimates were what the diversity estimates from one million T cells were considered to be.

Trimming removed 6 bases at V and 6 bases at J, with 18 bases between. There are 15 residues in the CDR3. Germline CDR1 MDHEN, CDR2 SYDVKM. A second about 6 to 12 cycle PCR used barcoded and J-beta primers. TCRdb itself ran the 5' RACE reads through MiXCR, one entry per CDR3 protein. The table includes approximately 780,000 distinct CDR3 sequences, roughly 24% detected once. This sample was also put to use in a study of T cells of mothers and their children. That publication notes: Around 3 million TCR beta reads per child versus over 9 million per mother.

The sequence was obtained from a boy aged 5-17 years in good health. Sequences were obtained from blood. The chain employs TRBV28 and TRBJ1-5, with D hard to call. The CDR3 sequence is CASSPASHAGQPQHF. In DNA, the CDR3 is TGTGCCAGCAGCCCCGCATCGCATGCCGGTCAGCCCCAGCATTTT.